This record looks at one T cell receptor beta chain sequence and its context. This table comes from immunoSEQ multiplex PCR, and its TCRdb copy is limited to in-frame clones, with some not included. This table holds about 100,000 clones, around 88% found once. This entry is derived from a study of identifying expanded T cells in peripheral blood. V lost 0 bases and J lost 0; bases outside the gene matches: 2. The CDR3 has 16 residues. CDR1 is LNHNV, CDR2 YYDKDF, per germline (reference sequence). Collection occurred without any documented infections or immune events in donors. The receptor was isolated from a person aged 18-69 years in good health. The chain has TRBV15 and TRBJ2-1; 7 bases line up with TRBD2. Sequencing was performed on blood. CDR3 sequence: CATSRDRGSSYNEQFF. The CDR3 DNA is TGTGCCACCAGCAGAGATCGCGGGAGCTCCTACAATGAGCAGTTCTTC.